The clone carrying this T cell receptor beta chain was picked up a small number of times. Its antigen is not known. This record comes from a study of post-analysis software for immune sequencing data. This CDR3 contains 14 residues. The germline CDR1 and CDR2 sequences are DFQATT and SNEGSKA (reference sequence). V lost 4 bases and J 3 bases, leaving 13 bases between the germline ends. Study-wide findings and caveats: Under F measure analysis, samples from one preparation batch co-clustered strongly. For normalized Chao1 diversity, multiple sclerosis patients scored significantly lower than controls did. Comparison of patients with controls showed roughly five TRBV segments more frequent in patients, TRBV5-6, TRBV5-1 and TRBV20-1 among them.

The authors incorporated unique molecular identifiers into the TCR beta cDNA libraries. Around 500,000 cDNA molecules were obtained per 1 to 10 million input T cells. TCRdb reprocessed the PCR reads with MiXCR, giving one entry per CDR3 protein. The repertoire consists of about 800,000 distinct CDR3 sequences, with about 27% occurring once and the leading ten covering about 0.5%. Sequencing input: blood. This chain joins TRBV20-1 and TRBJ1-5; the D is unclear. The clonotype comes from a girl between 5 and 17 years old with multiple sclerosis. As DNA, the CDR3 is TGCAGTGCTACCCCCTTACAAGACAATCAGCCCCAGCATTTT. Amino acids: CSATPLQDNQPQHF.